This T cell receptor (beta chain) derives from a study of T cells in Graves' hyperthyroidism and ophthalmopathy. Study background: It was at initial diagnosis, before any treatment, that peripheral blood was collected.

There were TCR beta CDR3 regions amplified from RNA transcripts. During a first-round RT-PCR of the TCR CDR3, the HTBI primer set was used. In TCRdb, the multiplex PCR reads were re-called with MiXCR into one record per CDR3 protein. The sample records fewer than 650,000 distinct CDR3 sequences, around 13% being singletons. Study results and caveats: A model of 13 V-J features distinguished ophthalmopathy from stable hyperthyroidism.

Looked up from germline, CDR1 is LGHDT and CDR2 is YNNKEL (reference sequence). The CDR3 has 15 residues. The V and J ends lost 7 bases and 0 bases, in that order; junction bases with no gene match: 5. This clonotype was seen repeatedly, ten times or more. Its antigen is still unknown. Uncontrolled infection, other autoimmune disease, pregnancy or lactation led to exclusion. The chain links TRBV3-1 to TRBJ2-2; the match to TRBD2 covers 7 bases. The clonotype was recovered from a woman in her twenties or thirties with Graves' hyperthyroidism that later progressed to Graves' ophthalmopathy. Sequencing was performed on blood. The CDR3 loop reads CASKRGATNTGELFF. CDR3 nucleotides: TGTGCCAGCAAGCGGGGCGCCACGAACACCGGGGAGCTGTTTTTT.